A single T cell receptor beta chain is shown here with its context. This clonotype was counted between two and nine times. This clone's antigen is unknown. No base quality information exists; no much larger clone differs at one position. The data derive from a study of T-cell memory formation after mild COVID-19 (dated by TCRdb to about 2021). Broadly, across the study: TCR sequence clusters from the two donors were largely donor specific. In two donors, T-cell clones that expanded and contracted after mild COVID-19 were tracked by sequencing TCRalpha and TCRbeta repertoires over time. Two young, previously healthy adult volunteers made up the cohort, one male and one female. Overall study results and their limits: Balanced CD4/CD8 phenotypes were observed for clones contracting from day 15 to 85, whereas a bias towards CD4+ was observed for a second wave of clones expanding from day 15 to 37. Some responding clones were detected in pre-infection memory, suggesting pre-existing cross-reactive memory T cells joined the SARS-CoV-2 response. The study covered only a couple of mild cases, and larger cohorts including severe cases with pre-infection samples were considered necessary. Contracting CD4+ clones appeared mostly in the CM and EM memory subsets, whereas CD8+ clones were enriched in EMRA. Whether the second-wave clones peaking on day 37 were SARS-CoV-2 specific was not confirmed.

A distance of 13 bases separates the germline ends of V and J, which lose 1 base and 7 bases respectively. CDR1 and CDR2, looked up from the germline V gene (reference sequence), are SEHNR and FQNEAQ. Its CDR3 holds 14 amino acids, cysteine through phenylalanine. The sequence is cut down to CDR3 DNA, 42 bases in frame from base 1. Instrument on record: Illumina NovaSeq 6000. TCRalpha and TCRbeta cDNA libraries were constructed by 5'RACE with constant-segment primers, with sample barcodes and unique molecular identifiers being introduced. RNA was extracted from every sample with Trizol reagent. Amplification of the libraries took two PCR steps, and the second step added a second sample barcode plus Illumina TruSeq adapters. Libraries were sequenced on an Illumina NovaSeq with 2 x 150 bp paired-end reads. The study's own analysis went as follows. With migec v1.2.7, reads were demultiplexed and then collapsed into UMI-guided consensus sequences. Using mixcr v2.1.11, the UMI consensuses were aligned to TRA and TRB V and J templates and assembled into clonotypes. A clonotype was counted as expanded or contracted only if both edgeR and NoisET called the change significant, with noise models trained on biological replicates. For edgeR calls, a false discovery rate-adjusted p below 0.01 and a log2 fold-change threshold of 1 were applied. As an exploratory analysis of dynamics, max-normalized trajectories of the 1000 most abundant clonotypes were examined by PCA with hierarchical clustering. Separately sequenced CD4+ and CD8+ repertoires were used to assign a CD4 or CD8 phenotype to each responding clone. The raw public data were reprocessed by TCRdb itself: fastp quality trimming at Q25, MiXCR clonotype calling, in-frame beta chains only. A single entry per CDR3 protein holds the most common genes and DNA from its merged rows. TCRdb's processing, not the authors', yielded these V and J calls. A total of more than 100,000 distinct CDR3 sequences appear in this sample, over 15% of them only once. The top ten clonotypes cover approximately 5.5% of the sample.

Ficoll-Paque density gradient centrifugation was the method used to isolate PBMCs. The source is a man younger than 35 who had mild COVID-19 (a few samples of this study predate the infection). The sample titles of this study are shuffled in the database, so cell type and time point are left out; the donor was told from shared clones. Recombination linked TRBV7-9 to TRBJ1-1; no confident D gene assignment can be made. Sequenced material: PBMCs or a T cell subset sorted from them (not recorded which). CDR3 sequence: CASSLEREVGEAFF. In nucleotides, the sequence is TGTGCCAGCAGCTTAGAGCGGGAGGTCGGTGAAGCTTTCTTT.